The T cell receptor (beta chain) described here comes from a study of identical twins. As to this clonotype: Antigen: not known.

MiXCR, run by TCRdb on the 5' RACE reads, gives a single entry per CDR3 protein. The sample includes 250,000 to 350,000 distinct CDR3 sequences, roughly 10% seen only once; the top ten take 6% to 8.5%. General observations from the study: High-abundance cord blood beta clonotypes had fewer insertions; memory repertoires showed none. Zero-insertion analyses were open to partial confounding by invariant MAIT and iNKT cells. Sequences that were beta out-of-frame showed weaker excess twin sharing.

The same sample was also studied in work on yellow fever vaccine responses in identical twins.

This TCR was sampled from a woman under 30 in good health. Sequenced: CD8+ T cells sorted from blood.

In DNA, the CDR3 is TGTGCCAGCAGTCCCGGGACCCCGGGGACCGGGGAGCTGTTTTTT. Translated, it gives CASSPGTPGTGELFF. The rearrangement uses TRBV12-3 or TRBV12-4 and TRBJ2-2, with D perhaps assigned TRBD1 or TRBD2 (5 bases each). V was trimmed by 5 bases and J by 5 bases, leaving 15 bases between them. The CDR3 loop spans 15 amino acids.